This entry lists 7 T cell receptor beta chains sequenced from one sample in a study of beta chain features in type 1 diabetes. Isolated RNA was reverse transcribed in full, so expressed TCRB transcripts were sequenced. The table came from immunoSEQ multiplex PCR; TCRdb's copy has only in-frame clones and leaves some out. The data show some 370,000 clones, with 8.5% to 10% seen just once and around 0.66% held by the top ten. These receptors have no identified antigens. Overall study results and limits: Among all four CD4+ subsets, Type 1 diabetes patients had TCRB CDR3s that were moderately but significantly shorter.

Material for sequencing was central memory CD4+ T cells from blood. The receptors here all came from a man under 40 with type 1 diabetes.

This clone was counted a few times. The chain combines TRBV7-2 with TRBJ1-1; D unresolved. This CDR3 has 13 residues. The germline V gene has CDR1 SGHTA and CDR2 FQGNSA. V shed 5 bases and J shed 4 bases, with 11 bases lying between them. CDR3 sequence reads: CASSPDYGTEAFF. CDR3 bases: TGTGCCAGCAGCCCAGATTATGGCACTGAAGCTTTCTTT. Supplemented by reference TRBV7-2 and TRBJ1-1, the full variable domain reads GAGVSQSPSNKVTEKGKDVELRCDPISGHTALYWYRQSLGQGLEFLIYFQGNSAPDKSGLPSDRFSAERTGGSVSTLTIQRTQQEDSAVYLCASSPDYGTEAFFGQGTRLTVV.

In this sample, this clone turned up many times. The chain combines TRBV7-9 with TRBJ1-1, with D possibly TRBD1 on 5 matching bases. The CDR3 has 13 residues. V lost 1 base and J lost 4, with 7 bases in between. In germline, CDR1 is SEHNR, CDR2 FQNEAQ (reference sequence). The CDR3 bases are TGTGCCAGCAGCTTAGAAGGGGTCACTGAAGCTTTCTTT. As protein: CASSLEGVTEAFF. The full variable domain, with the rest looked up from reference TRBV7-9 and TRBJ1-1, is DTGVSQNPRHKITKRGQNVTFRCDPISEHNRLYWYRQTLGQGPEFLTYFQNEAQLEKSRLLSDRFSAERPKGSFSTLEIQRTEQGDSAMYLCASSLEGVTEAFFGQGTRLTVV.

This clone has more than one count but fewer than ten. The chain recombines TRBV7-9 with TRBJ1-6; no definite D call. The CDR3 extends over 14 amino acids. Germline CDR1 is SEHNR and CDR2 is FQNEAQ (reference sequence). The V and J ends lost 2 bases and 8 bases respectively, with 10 bases between them. The CDR3 sequence: CASSLIETHSPLHF. In DNA, the CDR3 is TGTGCCAGCAGCTTAATCGAAACGCATTCACCCCTCCACTTT.

The gene calls are TRBV7-2 and TRBJ2-2; a weak D match, TRBD2 (6 bases). The CDR3 spans 15 residues. Germline-derived CDR1 and CDR2 are SGHTA and FQGNSA. The V and J ends lost 0 bases and 9 bases respectively, with 14 bases between them. The CDR3 DNA reads TGTGCCAGCAGCTTAGCCCGGGACTCTATCAGGGAGCTGTTTTTT. It yields the protein CASSLARDSIRELFF. Filled out from reference TRBV7-2 and TRBJ2-2, the complete variable domain reads GAGVSQSPSNKVTEKGKDVELRCDPISGHTALYWYRQSLGQGLEFLIYFQGNSAPDKSGLPSDRFSAERTGGSVSTLTIQRTQQEDSAVYLCASSLARDSIRELFFGEGSRLTVL.

This clone was found many times. Other DNA sequences in this sample translate to the same CDR3. V gene TRBV7-9 combines with J gene TRBJ2-4; D remains ambiguous. V dropped 0 bases and J dropped 7 bases, with 4 bases sitting between them. Per germline, CDR1 SEHNR and CDR2 FQNEAQ (reference sequence). This CDR3 is 12 amino acids long. The CDR3 reads CASSLAPNIQYF. The CDR3 coding sequence is TGTGCCAGCAGCTTAGCGCCGAACATTCAGTACTTC.

The chain has TRBV2 and TRBJ2-2; D is ambiguous. The CDR3 sequence is 10 residues long. V was clipped by 4 bases and J by 6 bases, with 0 bases between them. In germline, CDR1 is SNHLY, CDR2 FYNNEI. DNA for the CDR3: TGTGCCAGCAGTGCCGGGGAGCTGTTTTTT. The encoded protein is CASSAGELFF.

For the CDR3, the DNA is TGTGCCAGCAGCTCCAGAAGTCGCGAGCAGTACTTC. It specifies CASSSRSREQYF. The chain combines TRBV11-2 with TRBJ2-4; D remains unclear. The assigned J gene may be wrong: the sequence end matches TRBJ2-7 better. Germline V gives CDR1 SGHAT, CDR2 FQNNGV. There are 12 residues in the CDR3.